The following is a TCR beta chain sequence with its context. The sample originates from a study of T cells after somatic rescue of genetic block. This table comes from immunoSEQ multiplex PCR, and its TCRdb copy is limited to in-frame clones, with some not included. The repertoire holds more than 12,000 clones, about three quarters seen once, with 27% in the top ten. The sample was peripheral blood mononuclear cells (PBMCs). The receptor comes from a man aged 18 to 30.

Here the CDR3 reads CASSLARGHGYTF. CDR3 DNA sequence: TGCGCCAGCAGCTTGGCCAGGGGGCATGGCTACACCTTC. This sequence joins TRBV5-1 and TRBJ1-2; TRBD1 aligns across 8 bases. Trimming removed 0 bases from V and 6 bases from J; junction bases left unmatched: 1. The CDR3 length is 13 residues. The germline CDR1 and CDR2 sequences are SGHRS and YFSETQ.